This TCR beta chain was found in a study of T-cell reconstitution after alpha-beta-depleted transplantation in children (dated by TCRdb to the mid-2010s). For context, the study as a whole: Using TCR repertoire profiling, the study followed T-cell immune reconstitution in a quantitative way in children after TCRalphabeta/CD19-depleted allogeneic hematopoietic cell transplantation.

The cysteine opens and the phenylalanine closes a CDR3 of 13 amino acids. Of all the DNA, just the CDR3 is kept, 39 bases in frame from base 1. V loses 7 bases at its end and J loses 4 bases; junction bases beyond the gene matches: 7. CDR1 and CDR2 are drawn from the germline V gene (reference sequence): DFQATT, SNEGSKA. This clonotype turned up a few times. Which antigen it targets is not known. Per-base quality was not reported, and no clone a single base away is much larger than it. The library was made by PCR. For sequencing, an Illumina HiSeq 2500 was employed. To normalize quantification of the TCRbeta repertoire, the TCR libraries were built with molecular barcoding that relied on unique molecular identifiers. The raw public reads went through TCRdb reprocessing: fastp at Q25, MiXCR clone calling, in-frame beta chains kept. Each record represents a unique CDR3 protein, reported with the most common genes and DNA among its rows. For this sample the table gives hundreds of thousands of distinct CDR3 sequences, of which roughly 17% were detected only once. The top ten hold under 1.2% of the sample.

This sequence originates from a human donor who donated a stem cell graft to a child with acute myeloid leukemia. Material: PBMCs from the stem cell graft donor, obtained from the stem cell graft. Recombination linked TRBV20-1 to TRBJ1-3; TRBD1 fits 7 bases in the junction. The DNA reads as follows: TGCAGTGGGTACAGGGGTTCAGGAAACACCATATATTTT. It translates as CSGYRGSGNTIYF.